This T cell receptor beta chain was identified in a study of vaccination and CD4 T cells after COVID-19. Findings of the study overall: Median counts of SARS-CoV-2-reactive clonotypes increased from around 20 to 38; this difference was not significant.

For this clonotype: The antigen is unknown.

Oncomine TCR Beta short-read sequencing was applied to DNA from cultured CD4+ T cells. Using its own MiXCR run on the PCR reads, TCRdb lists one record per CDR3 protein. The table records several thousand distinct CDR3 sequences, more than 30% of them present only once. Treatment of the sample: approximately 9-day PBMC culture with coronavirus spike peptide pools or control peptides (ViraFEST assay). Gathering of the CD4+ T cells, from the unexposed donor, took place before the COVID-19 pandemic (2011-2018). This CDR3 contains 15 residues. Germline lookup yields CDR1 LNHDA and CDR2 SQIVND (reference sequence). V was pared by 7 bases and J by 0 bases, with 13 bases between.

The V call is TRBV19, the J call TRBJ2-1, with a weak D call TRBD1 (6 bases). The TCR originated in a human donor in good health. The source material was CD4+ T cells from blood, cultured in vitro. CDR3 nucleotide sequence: TGTGCCAGTAAGGGGGTAGCAGGCTCCTACAATGAGCAGTTCTTC. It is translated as CASKGVAGSYNEQFF.